This entry lists 20 T cell receptor beta chains sequenced from one sample in a study of blood T cell repertoires in COVID-19. Measured with immunoSEQ multiplex PCR; TCRdb has only the in-frame clones, and not every one. The sample shows over 130,000 clones, approximately 85% of them seen only once. The sequenced material came from PBMCs or T cells enriched from blood (not recorded which). These receptors were taken from a woman aged 45-59 years with acute COVID-19.

This chain links TRBV5-1 with TRBJ2-1; 11 bases match TRBD1. Germline-derived CDR1 and CDR2 are SGHRS and YFSETQ. The ends lost 4 bases at V and 7 bases at J; junction bases unmatched: 10. The CDR3 extends over 16 amino acids. DNA for the CDR3: TGCGCCAGCAGCCCAGCCGGGACAGGGGGGGTGAATGAGCAGTTCTTC. Protein: CASSPAGTGGVNEQFF.

The chain employs TRBV7-6 and TRBJ2-2; 15 bases fit TRBD2. Trimming at V came to 5 bases and at J to 6 bases, leaving 4 bases not matched to a gene. CDR1 and CDR2 (germline): SGHVS, FNYEAQ. The CDR3 consists of 16 residues. The CDR3 sequence: CASSRGLAGGAGELFF. The CDR3 DNA reads as TGTGCCAGCAGCCGGGGACTAGCGGGAGGTGCCGGGGAGCTGTTTTTT.

The genes are TRBV30 and TRBJ1-2; TRBD1 is a possible D gene (5 bases). The CDR3 contains 15 residues. Trimming removed 4 bases at V and 4 bases at J, with 19 bases between. The V gene's germline CDR1 is GTSNPN and CDR2 SVGIG (reference sequence). CDR3: CAWTRRVGAGYGYTF. As DNA, the CDR3 is TGTGCCTGGACGCGCCGGGTAGGGGCTGGCTATGGCTACACCTTC.

This clone showed up just once. The CDR3 protein is CASSPFFPGTGGDGYTF. CDR3 nucleotide sequence: TGTGCCAGCAGCCCTTTCTTCCCCGGGACAGGAGGAGATGGCTACACCTTC. The V and J genes are TRBV6-2 or TRBV6-3 and TRBJ1-2, with 8 nucleotides matching TRBD1. The CDR3 runs to 17 residues. CDR1 is MNHEY, CDR2 SVGEGT, per germline. With 6 bases clipped from V and 6 bases from J, the junction kept 18 bases outside the gene matches.

The V gene is TRBV4-1, the J gene TRBJ2-3; 8 bases are a match to TRBD1. With V trimmed by 4 bases and J by 9 bases, 6 bases remained unmatched. This CDR3 comprises 13 residues. Germline CDR1 and CDR2: MGHRA and YSYEKL. The CDR3 nucleotides read TGCGCCAGCAGCCGAACGGACAGGGCGACGCAGTATTTT. This encodes CASSRTDRATQYF.

The chain uses TRBV27 and TRBJ1-5; tentatively, D is TRBD1 (6 bases). V lost 5 bases to trimming and J lost 1 base, with 12 bases between them. Germline loops: CDR1 MNHEY, CDR2 SMNVEV (reference sequence). This CDR3 has 15 amino acids. The CDR3 DNA sequence: TGTGCCAGCAGTCCCACAGGGTGGAGCAATCAGCCCCAGCATTTT. This gives the protein CASSPTGWSNQPQHF.

The chain couples TRBV7-8 to TRBJ2-7; 12 bases match TRBD2. Unmatched junction bases numbered 6, after V lost 7 bases and J lost 2 bases. CDR3 length: 15 residues. The V gene's germline CDR1 is SGHVS and CDR2 FQNEAQ. The CDR3 DNA sequence: TGTGCCAGCACCTTCCTAGCGGGAGGGCCCTACGAGCAGTACTTC. Its translation: CASTFLAGGPYEQYF.

The chain couples TRBV19 to TRBJ2-4; 8 nucleotides align to TRBD2. This CDR3 is built from 12 residues. Germline CDR1 and CDR2: LNHDA and SQIVND (reference sequence). With 9 bases clipped from V and 7 bases from J, the junction kept 5 bases outside the gene matches. The CDR3 loop is CASGRAGNIQYF. CDR3 coding DNA: TGTGCCAGCGGGAGGGCCGGGAACATTCAGTACTTC.

V is TRBV18 and J is TRBJ1-4; 7 nucleotides align to TRBD1. Germline CDR1 is KGHSH and CDR2 is LQKENI. J was trimmed by 4 bases and V by 5 bases; bases with no gene match: 7. The CDR3 spans 15 residues. The CDR3 nucleotides read TGTGCCAGCTCATATTCGGGACAGAGTAATGAAAAACTGTTTTTT. Amino acid sequence: CASSYSGQSNEKLFF. Full variable domain (remainder filled in from reference TRBV18 and TRBJ1-4): NAGVMQNPRHLVRRRGQEARLRCSPMKGHSHVYWYRQLPEEGLKFMVYLQKENIIDESGMPKERFSAEFPKEGPSILRIQQVVRGDSAAYFCASSYSGQSNEKLFFGSGTQLSVL.

The genes are TRBV20-1 and TRBJ2-4; no reliable D call. Trimming pared 3 bases from V and 1 base from J, leaving 13 bases between. The CDR3 is made up of 15 amino acids. CDR1 and CDR2 (germline): DFQATT, SNEGSKA (reference sequence). The CDR3 spells CSASPGEGAKNIQYF. CDR3 coding DNA: TGCAGTGCTAGTCCAGGTGAAGGTGCCAAAAACATTCAGTACTTC.

V usage is TRBV6-5 and J usage is TRBJ1-2, with 11 positions matching TRBD1. Trimming took 3 bases from V and 1 from J; bases not matched to a gene: 4. There are 16 residues in the CDR3. Germline V gene data show CDR1 as MNHEY and CDR2 as SVGAGI. The CDR3 DNA follows: TGTGCCAGCAGTTATGGGACAGGGGGTGGTAACTATGGCTACACCTTC. Protein: CASSYGTGGGNYGYTF.

V and J are TRBV19 and TRBJ2-3; 11 bases fit TRBD2. With V trimmed by 6 bases and J by 2 bases, 4 bases remained unmatched. Germline values: CDR1 LNHDA, CDR2 SQIVND (reference sequence). This CDR3 comprises 15 residues. CDR3 sequence: CASRETSGATDTQYF. Here the CDR3 DNA reads TGTGCCAGTAGAGAGACTAGCGGGGCCACAGATACGCAGTATTTT.

V usage is TRBV19 and J usage is TRBJ1-2, with 8 bases matching TRBD1. Losses at the gene ends were 7 bases for V and 4 bases for J; bases not matched to a gene: 14. The CDR3 length is 16 residues. Germline CDR1 reads LNHDA; CDR2 reads SQIVND (reference sequence). The CDR3 nucleotides are TGTGCCAGTACCAAAACAGGGCAGGGGGCAATCTATGGCTACACCTTC. The encoded protein is CASTKTGQGAIYGYTF.

This clone was seen only once. The CDR3 here is CASSKGLAGANYEQYF. For the CDR3, the DNA is TGTGCCAGTAGTAAGGGACTAGCGGGCGCAAACTACGAGCAGTACTTC. The chain employs TRBV19 and TRBJ2-7; 12 bases fit TRBD2. Trimming cost V 4 bases and J 3 bases; bases outside gene matches: 7. This CDR3 is built from 16 residues. Germline V gene data show CDR1 as LNHDA and CDR2 as SQIVND (reference sequence).

The rearrangement links TRBV4-2 to TRBJ1-2; 10 nucleotides match TRBD1. Germline V gene lookup returns CDR1 LGHNA and CDR2 YNFKEQ. Trimming at V came to 4 bases and at J to 8 bases, leaving 16 bases not matched to a gene. The CDR3 covers 17 residues. CDR3 coding DNA: TGTGCCAGCAGCCCCTCTCCACCTAAGGACAGGGGGGAAGGCTACACCTTC. It codes for CASSPSPPKDRGEGYTF.

The V and J genes are TRBV9 and TRBJ2-7; 10 nucleotides align to TRBD1. Trimming at V came to 3 bases and at J to 7 bases, leaving 10 bases not matched to a gene. Per the germline V gene, CDR1 is SGDLS and CDR2 is YYNGEE. This CDR3 comprises 15 residues. The CDR3 DNA sequence: TGTGCCAGCAGCGCGTTGGGGACAGGGGAGGGGGAGCAGTACTTC. Protein product: CASSALGTGEGEQYF.

CDR3 sequence: CASSATGLKQETQYF. The CDR3 DNA sequence: TGTGCCAGCAGCGCCACGGGACTAAAGCAAGAGACCCAGTACTTC. The V gene is TRBV11-2, the J gene TRBJ2-5; 7 bases line up with TRBD2. The CDR3 is 15 amino acids. Germline values: CDR1 SGHAT, CDR2 FQNNGV. V trimming: 5 bases; J trimming: 2 bases; junction bases outside the gene matches: 8.

This clone occurred a few times. J is TRBJ2-1 and V is TRBV4-2, with D possibly TRBD2 on 5 matching bases. Trimming stripped 0 bases from V and 4 bases from J, with 13 bases between. Germline V lookup: CDR1 LGHNA, CDR2 YNFKEQ. The CDR3 sequence is 16 residues long. CDR3 bases: TGTGCCAGCAGCCAAGAGAGGGCAGCTGAATACAATGAGCAGTTCTTC. This translates into CASSQERAAEYNEQFF.

This rearrangement joins TRBV30 to TRBJ1-5; tentatively, D is TRBD1 (6 bases). Germline V gene data show CDR1 as GTSNPN and CDR2 as SVGIG (reference sequence). This CDR3 region has 13 residues. V lost 1 base and J 2 bases, leaving 6 bases between the germline ends. The CDR3 region has the DNA TGTGCCTGGAGTGGACAGGGCAATCAGCCCCAGCATTTT. Translation gives CAWSGQGNQPQHF.

The chain employs TRBV6-5 and TRBJ1-1; D might be TRBD1 (6 bases). The CDR3 covers 11 residues. Per the germline V gene, CDR1 is MNHEY and CDR2 is SVGAGI. Trimming removed 8 bases from V and 8 bases from J, with 12 bases in between. CDR3 region: CASGQGGEAFF. The CDR3 nucleotides are TGTGCCAGCGGACAAGGGGGAGAAGCTTTCTTT.